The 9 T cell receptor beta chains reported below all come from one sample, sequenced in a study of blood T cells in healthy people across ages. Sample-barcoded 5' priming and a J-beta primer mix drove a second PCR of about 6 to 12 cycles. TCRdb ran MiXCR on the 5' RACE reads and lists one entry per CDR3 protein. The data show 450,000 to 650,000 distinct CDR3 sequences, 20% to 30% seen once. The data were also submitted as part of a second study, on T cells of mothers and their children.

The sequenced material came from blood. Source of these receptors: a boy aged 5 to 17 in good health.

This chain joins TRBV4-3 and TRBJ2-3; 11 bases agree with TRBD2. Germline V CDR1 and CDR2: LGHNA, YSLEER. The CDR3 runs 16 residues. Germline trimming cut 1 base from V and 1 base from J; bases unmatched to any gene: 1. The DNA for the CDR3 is TGCGCCAGCAGCCAAGGGGGACTAGCGGGCACAGATACGCAGTATTTT. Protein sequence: CASSQGGLAGTDTQYF.

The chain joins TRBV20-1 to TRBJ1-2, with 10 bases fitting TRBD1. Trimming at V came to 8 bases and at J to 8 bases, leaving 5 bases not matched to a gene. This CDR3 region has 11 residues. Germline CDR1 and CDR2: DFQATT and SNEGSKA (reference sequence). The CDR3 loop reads CSSTGGGGYTF. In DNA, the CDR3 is TGCAGTTCGACAGGGGGCGGCGGCTACACCTTC.

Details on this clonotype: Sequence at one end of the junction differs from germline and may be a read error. The CDR3: CASSEDTAWTGVDYGYTF. In DNA, the CDR3 is TGCGCCAGCAGCGAAGATACAGCATGGACAGGGGTGGACTATGGCTACACCTTC. This sequence joins TRBV4-1 and TRBJ1-2, with TRBD1 matching over 9 bases. The CDR3 is 18 residues long. CDR1 is MGHRA and CDR2 is YSYEKL in the germline V gene.

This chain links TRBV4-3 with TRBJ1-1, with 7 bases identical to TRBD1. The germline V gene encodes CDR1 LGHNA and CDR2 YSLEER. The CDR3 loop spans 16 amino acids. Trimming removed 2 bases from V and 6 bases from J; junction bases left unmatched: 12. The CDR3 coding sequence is TGCGCCAGCAGCCAAACCTACGACAGGGACCCTCCTGAAGCTTTCTTT. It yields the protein CASSQTYDRDPPEAFF.

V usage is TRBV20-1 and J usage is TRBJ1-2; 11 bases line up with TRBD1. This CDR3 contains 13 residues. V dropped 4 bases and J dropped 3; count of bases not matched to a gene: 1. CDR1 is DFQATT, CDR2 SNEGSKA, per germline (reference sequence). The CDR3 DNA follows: TGCAGTGCTACGGGACAGGGGGACTATGGCTACACCTTC. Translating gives CSATGQGDYGYTF.

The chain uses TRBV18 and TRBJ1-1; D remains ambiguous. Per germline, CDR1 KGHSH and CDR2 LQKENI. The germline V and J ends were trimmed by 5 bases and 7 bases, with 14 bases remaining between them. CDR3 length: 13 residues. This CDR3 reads CASSGERRNEAFF. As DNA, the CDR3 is TGTGCCAGCTCAGGGGAGCGAAGGAATGAAGCTTTCTTT.

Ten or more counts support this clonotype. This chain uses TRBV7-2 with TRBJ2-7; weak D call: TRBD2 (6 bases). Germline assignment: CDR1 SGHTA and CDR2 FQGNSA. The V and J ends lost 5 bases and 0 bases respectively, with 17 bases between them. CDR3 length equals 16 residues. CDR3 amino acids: CASSLTGTTSSYEQYF. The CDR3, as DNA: TGTGCCAGCAGCCTAACCGGAACGACTAGCTCCTACGAGCAGTACTTC.

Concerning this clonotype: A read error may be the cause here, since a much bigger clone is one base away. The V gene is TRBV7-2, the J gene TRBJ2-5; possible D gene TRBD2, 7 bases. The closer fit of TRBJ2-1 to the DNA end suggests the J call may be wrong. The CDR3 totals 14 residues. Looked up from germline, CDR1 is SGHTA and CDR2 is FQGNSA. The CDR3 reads CARGFRRGGNEQFF. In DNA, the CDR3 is TGTGCCCGCGGTTTTCGAAGGGGGGGTAATGAGCAGTTCTTC.

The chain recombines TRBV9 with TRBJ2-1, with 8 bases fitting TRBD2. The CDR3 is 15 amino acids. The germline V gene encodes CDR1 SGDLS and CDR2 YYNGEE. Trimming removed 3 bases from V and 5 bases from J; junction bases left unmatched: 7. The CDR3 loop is CASSAEGTRDNEQFF. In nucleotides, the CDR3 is TGTGCCAGCAGCGCTGAGGGGACTAGGGACAATGAGCAGTTCTTC.